Each of the 30 T cell receptor beta chains below was sequenced from the same sample in a study of blood T cell repertoires in COVID-19. Assay: immunoSEQ multiplex PCR; the TCRdb copy retains only in-frame clones and omits some. The sample shows about 210,000 clones, about 85% of them seen only once. The specimen was PBMCs or T cells enriched from blood (not recorded which). Every receptor here comes from a man aged 40-49 years who had recovered from COVID-19.

In the case of this clone: Other DNA variants within this sample encode the same CDR3. The J gene is TRBJ2-7, the V gene TRBV27, with TRBD1 matching over 8 bases. The CDR3 runs 14 residues. V lost 0 bases, J lost 2 bases, and 0 bases stayed unmatched. CDR1 is MNHEY, CDR2 SMNVEV, per germline (reference sequence). The CDR3: CASSLSTGAYEQYF. CDR3 DNA: TGTGCCAGCAGTTTATCGACAGGGGCCTACGAGCAGTACTTC.

The count of this clone is one. This sequence joins TRBV7-8 and TRBJ1-3; D gene unclear. The germline V and J ends were trimmed by 1 base and 0 bases, with 10 bases remaining between them. The germline gives CDR1 SGHVS, CDR2 FQNEAQ. The CDR3 loop spans 16 amino acids. The chain's CDR3 is CASSLEGGFSGNTIYF. The CDR3 DNA is TGTGCCAGCAGCTTAGAGGGAGGATTCTCTGGAAACACCATATATTTT.

This clone was counted only a few times. The chain joins TRBV12-3 or TRBV12-4 to TRBJ1-5; 8 bases fit TRBD1. V lost 4 bases, J lost 7 bases, and 0 bases stayed unmatched. This CDR3 is 12 amino acids long. The CDR3 coding sequence is TGTGCCAGCAGTTCAGGGGGCCAGCCCCAGCATTTT. Its protein is CASSSGGQPQHF.

The chain is built from TRBV5-1 and TRBJ2-1, with TRBD2 matching 14 bases. Germline V gives CDR1 SGHRS, CDR2 YFSETQ. V shed 0 bases, J shed 7 bases, and the junction held 6 bases outside the gene matches. There are 17 residues in the CDR3. The CDR3 is CASSLVGTSGGRNEQFF. The CDR3, as DNA: TGCGCCAGCAGCTTGGTTGGGACTAGCGGGGGTCGGAATGAGCAGTTCTTC.

The chain uses TRBV28 and TRBJ2-5; D is ambiguous. This CDR3 has 12 amino acids. V lost 3 bases and J lost 4, with 6 bases in between. Germline V CDR1 and CDR2: MDHEN, SYDVKM. CDR3 residues: CASSFNGETQYF. Written as DNA, the CDR3 is TGTGCCAGCAGTTTTAACGGAGAGACCCAGTACTTC. Together with reference TRBV28 and TRBJ2-5, the CDR3 gives the full variable domain: DVKVTQSSRYLVKRTGEKVFLECVQDMDHENMFWYRQDPGLGLRLIYFSYDVKMKEKGDIPEGYSVSREKKERFSLILESASTNQTSMYLCASSFNGETQYFGPGTRLLVL.

The chain combines TRBV10-3 with TRBJ2-6; D not certain. Trimming took 5 bases from V and 5 from J, leaving 22 bases between them. CDR1 and CDR2 from the germline V gene are ENHRY and SYGVKD. The CDR3 runs to 18 residues. CDR3 in amino acids: CAISCCSCRYSRANVLTF. In DNA form, the CDR3 reads TGTGCCATCAGTTGTTGCTCCTGTAGATACAGTCGGGCCAACGTCCTGACTTTC.

The CDR3 DNA reads TGTGCCAGCAGCGCGGACATTAACTATGGCTACACCTTC. It specifies CASSADINYGYTF. This sequence joins TRBV2 and TRBJ1-2; possibly TRBD1 for D (5 bases). Between the trimmed V and J ends, which lost 6 bases and 1 base, there was a span of 9 bases. The CDR3 runs 13 residues. Per germline, CDR1 SNHLY and CDR2 FYNNEI.

The genes are TRBV7-3 and TRBJ2-1; a possible D gene is TRBD2 (6 bases). CDR1 is SGHTA and CDR2 is FQGTGA in the germline V gene. Trimming removed 4 bases from V and 9 bases from J, with 13 bases in between. The CDR3 runs to 13 residues. The CDR3 spells CASSSGRLVEQFF. The DNA for the CDR3 is TGTGCCAGCAGCTCGGGCCGACTAGTTGAGCAGTTCTTC.

This chain links TRBV2 with TRBJ1-1; a weak D match, TRBD1 (6 bases). CDR3 length equals 13 residues. V dropped 7 bases and J dropped 6 bases, with 15 bases sitting between them. Germline V gives CDR1 SNHLY, CDR2 FYNNEI. The CDR3 DNA sequence: TGTGCCAGCACGTTCACAGGGTTACCTGAAGCTTTCTTT. This gives the protein CASTFTGLPEAFF.

A remark on this clone: Since a much larger clone is just one base distant, this may be a read error. V gene TRBV11-2 combines with J gene TRBJ1-6; 12 bases are a match to TRBD1. The CDR3 has 14 amino acids. V lost 5 bases and J lost 9; bases outside the gene matches: 2. Germline CDR1 SGHAT, CDR2 FQNNGV. CDR3 nucleotides: TGTGCCAGCAGCCCGGGACAGGGGGCTTCACCCCTCCACTTT. As protein: CASSPGQGASPLHF.

V is TRBV25-1 and J is TRBJ2-1; 8 bases map to TRBD1. Trimming removed 5 bases from V and 6 bases from J; junction bases left unmatched: 6. This CDR3 region has 14 residues. From germline, CDR1 is MGHDK and CDR2 SYGVNS. The CDR3 here is CASSFLTGGNEQFF. The CDR3 region has the DNA TGTGCCAGCAGTTTCTTAACAGGGGGCAATGAGCAGTTCTTC.

J is TRBJ2-2 and V is TRBV5-4; weak D call: TRBD2 (5 bases). The germline gives CDR1 SGHNT, CDR2 YYREEE (reference sequence). V lost 2 bases to trimming and J lost 4 bases, with 12 bases between them. The CDR3 is 15 residues long. CDR3 amino acids: CASSLEGAVTGELFF. The CDR3 coding sequence is TGTGCCAGCAGCTTAGAGGGAGCGGTCACCGGGGAGCTGTTTTTT.

The V gene is TRBV5-8, the J gene TRBJ2-1; a weak D match, TRBD1 (6 bases). The CDR3 spans 14 residues. The germline V gene has CDR1 SGHTS and CDR2 YDEGEE. Trimming cost V 8 bases and J 4 bases, with 16 bases left between them. In nucleotides, the CDR3 is TGTGCCAGTTTAAAGGACAGCGATTACAATGAGCAGTTCTTC. Amino acid sequence: CASLKDSDYNEQFF.

This clone occurred a few times. The chain is built from TRBV7-8 and TRBJ2-1; 9 bases line up with TRBD2. Germline V gene data show CDR1 as SGHVS and CDR2 as FQNEAQ. This CDR3 is built from 19 residues. V gave up 0 bases and J gave up 5 bases; unmatched junction bases: 14. CDR3 protein: CASSLALGLAGGSDNEQFF. Here the CDR3 DNA reads TGTGCCAGCAGCTTAGCGCTCGGTCTGGCGGGAGGGTCGGACAATGAGCAGTTCTTC.

The CDR3 DNA reads as TGTGCCAGCACCTATACAGGGAATAGCAATCAGCCCCAGCATTTT. It is translated as CASTYTGNSNQPQHF. The rearrangement links TRBV6-5 to TRBJ1-5; tentative D call: TRBD1 (6 bases). The V gene's germline CDR1 is MNHEY and CDR2 SVGAGI. The CDR3 covers 15 residues. V was shortened by 7 bases and J by 0 bases, with 13 bases between the two germline ends.

This chain connects TRBV21-1 to TRBJ1-2. TRBV21-1 is labeled a pseudogene. This CDR3 contains 20 residues. CDR3 residues: CASSKDVRREDSPLSYGYTF. The CDR3 DNA reads as TGTGCCAGCAGCAAAGATGTCAGGCGGGAAGACAGCCCGCTTTCCTATGGCTACACCTTC.

The V and J genes are TRBV7-3 and TRBJ2-5; 8 nucleotides align to TRBD1. CDR1 is SGHTA and CDR2 is FQGTGA in the germline V gene. This CDR3 is built from 15 residues. Germline trimming cut 0 bases from V and 5 bases from J; bases unmatched to any gene: 5. The CDR3 loop reads CASSLTDRAAETQYF. CDR3 in DNA: TGTGCCAGCAGCTTAACGGACAGGGCGGCGGAGACCCAGTACTTC.

The J gene is TRBJ1-2, the V gene TRBV30, with a weak D call TRBD1 (5 bases). Germline CDR1 is GTSNPN and CDR2 is SVGIG (reference sequence). This CDR3 is built from 13 residues. V was shortened by 3 bases and J by 0 bases, with 8 bases between the two germline ends. The chain's CDR3 is CAWRRQPNYGYTF. CDR3 DNA: TGTGCCTGGAGGAGACAGCCTAACTATGGCTACACCTTC.

The chain recombines TRBV27 with TRBJ1-1, with D tentatively TRBD1 (5 bases). Germline CDR1 and CDR2: MNHEY and SMNVEV (reference sequence). V lost 3 bases and J lost 1, with 9 bases in between. The CDR3 spans 14 residues. The CDR3: CASSFHRTNTEAFF. The CDR3, as DNA: TGTGCCAGCAGTTTCCACAGGACGAACACTGAAGCTTTCTTT.

This clone was seen a single time. The chain uses TRBV6-9 and TRBJ2-7, with 7 bases aligning to TRBD2. CDR3 length equals 14 residues. CDR1 is MNHGY and CDR2 is SVAAGI in the germline V gene. V gave up 7 bases and J gave up 3 bases; unmatched junction bases: 9. The CDR3 DNA reads TGTGCCAGCATAGAGGCGGGGAGGGTCTACGAGCAGTACTTC. It yields the protein CASIEAGRVYEQYF.

This rearrangement joins TRBV3-1 (or the pseudogene TRBV3-2) to TRBJ1-2; D is perhaps TRBD1 (6 bases). The V gene's germline CDR1 is LGHDT and CDR2 YNNKEL (reference sequence). Deletions cut 4 bases from V and 2 bases from J, with 14 bases between. The CDR3 spans 15 residues. CDR3 nucleotides: TGTGCCAGCAGCCTTGGGCAGGGGAAGAACTATGGCTACACCTTC. It yields the protein CASSLGQGKNYGYTF.

This clone was found once. The rearrangement joins TRBV5-4 to TRBJ1-4; a weak D match, TRBD1 (6 bases). CDR1 is SGHNT, CDR2 YYREEE, per germline (reference sequence). V was cut by 4 bases and J by 8 bases, with 12 bases left in between. The CDR3 runs to 13 residues. The CDR3 nucleotides are TGTGCCAGCAGCCACGGTACAGGGGAAAAACTGTTTTTT. Protein product: CASSHGTGEKLFF.

The chain combines TRBV6-2 or TRBV6-3 with TRBJ2-1; TRBD1 agrees at 7 bases. The CDR3 consists of 19 residues. Germline CDR1 MNHEY, CDR2 SVGEGT. The V gene end was trimmed by 5 bases and the J gene end by 0 bases; junction bases not matched to a gene: 16. The CDR3 loop reads CASSLIPGQKAYSYNEQFF. CDR3 DNA: TGTGCCAGCAGTCTCATCCCGGGACAGAAAGCCTACTCCTACAATGAGCAGTTCTTC.

This chain uses TRBV27 with TRBJ2-1, with TRBD2 matching 7 bases. The V gene end was trimmed by 5 bases and the J gene end by 8 bases; junction bases not matched to a gene: 15. The CDR3 is made up of 16 amino acids. Germline V CDR1 and CDR2: MNHEY, SMNVEV (reference sequence). CDR3 nucleotide sequence: TGTGCCAGCAGTCTCCGACTAGCAGGGTCGGGGGATGAGCAGTTCTTC. This sequence encodes CASSLRLAGSGDEQFF.

The chain combines TRBV6-1 with TRBJ1-6; D perhaps matches TRBD1 (6 bases). Germline CDR1 and CDR2: MNHNS and SASEGT. The CDR3 length is 15 residues. V lost 2 bases to trimming and J lost 7 bases, with 12 bases between them. Here the CDR3 DNA reads TGTGCCAGCAGTGAAAGGACAGCTCCCAATTCACCCCTCCACTTT. Translating it yields CASSERTAPNSPLHF.

The genes are TRBV5-4 and TRBJ2-3, with TRBD2 matching over 10 bases. This CDR3 spans 15 amino acids. With 5 bases clipped from V and 0 bases from J, the junction kept 3 bases outside the gene matches. Germline V gene data show CDR1 as SGHNT and CDR2 as YYREEE (reference sequence). The CDR3 coding sequence is TGTGCCAGCAGACGACTAGCGGGTAGCACAGATACGCAGTATTTT. It yields the protein CASRRLAGSTDTQYF.

The gene calls are TRBV11-3 and TRBJ2-7, with TRBD2 matching over 8 bases. Looked up from germline, CDR1 is SGHNT and CDR2 is YENEEA. This CDR3 has 17 residues. V was clipped by 3 bases and J by 3 bases; unmatched bases: 13. This CDR3 is CASSFRGSGISHYEQYF. The CDR3 bases are TGTGCCAGCAGCTTCAGGGGTAGCGGGATCTCGCACTACGAGCAGTACTTC.

The V gene is TRBV5-1, the J gene TRBJ1-2, with 9 bases that match TRBD1. The V and J ends lost 3 bases and 7 bases, in that order; junction bases with no gene match: 10. In germline, CDR1 is SGHRS, CDR2 YFSETQ. This CDR3 has 15 amino acids. The CDR3 coding sequence is TGCGCCAGCAGCTCCAACACAGGGGGCTACGGTGGCTACACCTTC. Translating it yields CASSSNTGGYGGYTF.

This chain uses TRBV28 with TRBJ1-3; tentative D call: TRBD1 (6 bases). This CDR3 has 19 residues. V lost 6 bases, J lost 0 bases, and 24 bases lay in between. CDR1 is MDHEN, CDR2 SYDVKM, per germline. DNA of the CDR3: TGTGCCAGCAGATCCCCCACCCCGGGACAAGGCTCCTCTGGAAACACCATATATTTT. It is translated as CASRSPTPGQGSSGNTIYF.

This clone was picked up one time. DNA of the CDR3: TGTGCCTGGAGTGTCGGCGGGCCCGAGCAGTACTTC. This codes for CAWSVGGPEQYF. V is TRBV30 and J is TRBJ2-7; maybe TRBD2 (5 bases). There are 12 residues in the CDR3. Germline assignment: CDR1 GTSNPN and CDR2 SVGIG (reference sequence). Trimming took off 0 bases at V and 6 bases at J, with 9 bases between the two ends.